This T cell receptor beta chain was found in a study of T cells in Graves' hyperthyroidism and ophthalmopathy. Amplified TCR beta CDR3 regions came from RNA transcripts. RT-PCR in the first round (using the HTBI primer set) targeted the TCR CDR3. TCRdb redid the calling of the multiplex PCR reads with MiXCR, one entry per CDR3 protein. Among 300,000 to 450,000 distinct CDR3 sequences, roughly 13% were seen once, and the ten largest hold roughly 8.3%. The CDR3 is made up of 12 amino acids. J gave up 8 bases and V 8 bases, and 6 bases lay outside the gene matches. Germline-derived CDR1 and CDR2 are MDHEN and SYDVKM. This clonotype was detected many times. The antigen remains undetermined. Notes on the study in general: Clonotypes that were expanded in thyroid above 0.001 mostly appeared in blood too.

The sequenced material came from blood. The sequence was collected from a woman aged 18-35 years with Graves' hyperthyroidism. The genes are TRBV28 and TRBJ2-3; the match to TRBD2 covers 8 bases. This chain's CDR3 is CASGMAGGTQYF. The CDR3 DNA is TGTGCCAGCGGCATGGCGGGGGGTACGCAGTATTTT.